This passage covers 13 T cell receptor beta chains from one sample sequenced in a study of T cell responses to AZD1222 COVID-19 vaccine. Assay: immunoSEQ multiplex PCR; the TCRdb copy retains only in-frame clones and omits some. The data contain fewer than 120,000 clones, roughly 90% of them singletons. This sample comprised peripheral blood, obtained on day 0 of AZD1222 vaccination. Source of these receptors: an adult in good health.

This chain joins TRBV30 and TRBJ1-6; 7 nucleotides agree with TRBD1. Trimming removed 4 bases from V and 9 bases from J; junction bases left unmatched: 6. The CDR3 runs 13 residues. Per the germline V gene, CDR1 is GTSNPN and CDR2 is SVGIG (reference sequence). The CDR3: CAWTGGLGSPLHF. The CDR3 DNA follows: TGTGCCTGGACAGGGGGGTTAGGTTCACCCCTCCACTTT.

Concerning this clone: This same CDR3 is encoded by further DNA sequences in the sample. The chain couples TRBV7-2 to TRBJ2-1; TRBD1 matches 7 bases. The length of the CDR3 is 14 residues. Losses at the gene ends were 5 bases for V and 0 bases for J; bases not matched to a gene: 1. The germline V gene has CDR1 SGHTA and CDR2 FQGNSA. CDR3 sequence reads: CASSPGGSYNEQFF. In nucleotides, the CDR3 is TGTGCCAGCAGCCCAGGGGGCTCCTACAATGAGCAGTTCTTC.

This clone was seen a single time. The chain has TRBV18 and TRBJ2-1; the D gene could be TRBD1 or TRBD2 (6 bases each). Germline-derived CDR1 and CDR2 are KGHSH and LQKENI. With 1 base removed from V and 7 bases from J, the gap between germline ends came to 11 bases. The CDR3 extends over 14 amino acids. For the CDR3, the DNA is TGTGCCAGCTCACCACGGGGGGCCGGGAATGAGCAGTTCTTC. It yields the protein CASSPRGAGNEQFF.

The chain joins TRBV11-2 to TRBJ2-3; D tentatively fits TRBD1 or TRBD2 (6 bases each). In germline, CDR1 is SGHAT, CDR2 FQNNGV. Trimming cost V 1 base and J 5 bases, with 10 bases left between them. The CDR3 runs 14 residues. The CDR3 region is CASSLVGGVDTQYF. The CDR3 region has the DNA TGTGCCAGCAGCTTAGTCGGGGGCGTAGATACGCAGTATTTT.

The V and J genes are TRBV11-2 and TRBJ2-3; D unclear. The V gene's germline CDR1 is SGHAT and CDR2 FQNNGV. V was cut by 1 base and J by 0 bases, with 20 bases left in between. This CDR3 spans 19 amino acids. CDR3 nucleotide sequence: TGTGCCAGCAGCTTAGTCGTCTTAGAGATTAGACCCAGCACAGATACGCAGTATTTT. This codes for CASSLVVLEIRPSTDTQYF.

The rearrangement joins TRBV27 to TRBJ2-7, with D possibly matching TRBD1 (6 bases). Per the germline V gene, CDR1 is MNHEY and CDR2 is SMNVEV (reference sequence). The V end lost 6 bases, the J end lost 6 bases, and 18 bases lay between the germline ends. The CDR3 has 14 amino acids. The CDR3: CASRGLGQLGEQYF. CDR3 in DNA: TGTGCCAGCAGGGGGCTGGGACAACTGGGCGAGCAGTACTTC.

The J gene is TRBJ1-2, the V gene TRBV10-1; D is possibly TRBD1 (6 bases). Between the trimmed V and J ends, which lost 0 bases and 5 bases, there was a span of 16 bases. Germline-derived CDR1 and CDR2 are WNHNN and SYGVQD (reference sequence). The length of the CDR3 is 16 residues. The CDR3 DNA reads TGCGCCAGCAGTGAGTCCTCAATAGGGGGTAATTATGGCTACACCTTC. It codes for CASSESSIGGNYGYTF.

This clone was detected only once. The J gene is TRBJ1-6, the V gene TRBV19; no firm D call. The length of the CDR3 is 13 residues. Per the germline V gene, CDR1 is LNHDA and CDR2 is SQIVND (reference sequence). Trimming removed 7 bases at V and 10 bases at J, with 14 bases between. The CDR3: CASNGPQWSPLHF. CDR3 in DNA: TGTGCCAGTAACGGACCCCAGTGGTCACCCCTCCACTTT.

The genes are TRBV10-2 and TRBJ1-1; 7 bases are shared with TRBD1. The V gene's germline CDR1 is WSHSY and CDR2 SAAADI. The CDR3 is 15 residues long. The junction had 6 bases not matched to a gene; V was cut back by 5 bases and J by 0 bases. The CDR3 region is CASSFTGAVNTEAFF. The CDR3 coding sequence is TGCGCCAGCAGTTTTACAGGGGCCGTGAACACTGAAGCTTTCTTT.

The gene calls are TRBV5-1 and TRBJ2-7; D unclear. This CDR3 is built from 11 residues. Germline V CDR1 and CDR2: SGHRS, YFSETQ. Trimming took off 4 bases at V and 0 bases at J, with 2 bases between the two ends. CDR3: CASSNSYEQYF. DNA of the CDR3: TGCGCCAGCAGCAACTCCTACGAGCAGTACTTC. The complete variable domain, with remaining parts taken from reference TRBV5-1 and TRBJ2-7, reads KAGVTQTPRYLIKTRGQQVTLSCSPISGHRSVSWYQQTPGQGLQFLFEYFSETQRNKGNFPGRFSGRQFSNSRSEMNVSTLELGDSALYLCASSNSYEQYFGPGTRLTVT.

The chain links TRBV4-1 to TRBJ1-2; D is perhaps TRBD1 (5 bases). Trimming pared 1 base from V and 7 bases from J, leaving 13 bases between. This CDR3 is 14 amino acids long. CDR1 is MGHRA and CDR2 is YSYEKL in the germline V gene. DNA for the CDR3: TGCGCCAGCAGCCAAGCCCCCGGGGGGGGTGGCTACACCTTC. Translating it yields CASSQAPGGGGYTF.

The V call is TRBV21-1, the J call TRBJ2-7; no check of the table's D call, TRBD2, against the DNA was made. TRBV21-1 is marked as a pseudogene. This CDR3 region has 16 residues. CDR3 nucleotides: TGTGCCAGCAGCGGCCCGGGGAACGGGGGAACCTACGAGCAGTACTTC. Protein product: CASSGPGNGGTYEQYF.

V gene TRBV12-3 or TRBV12-4 combines with J gene TRBJ1-2; 8 positions match TRBD1. J gave up 8 bases and V 6 bases, and 8 bases lay outside the gene matches. The CDR3 is 13 residues long. The CDR3 sequence is CASRRDRIEGYTF. DNA for the CDR3: TGTGCCAGCAGACGGGACAGGATAGAGGGCTACACCTTC.